This T cell receptor beta chain was found in a study of shared clonotypes between healthy human individuals. Study summary: Researchers drew samples from a couple of women and a few men aged 18 to 49.

CD4+ cell separation produced CD45RA+ naive and CD45RA-negative memory subsets. The authors split each subset's genomic DNA evenly across several immunoSEQ plates. TCRdb keeps only in-frame clones here, not all; method: immunoSEQ multiplex PCR. The sample includes 2 million to 2.5 million clones, approximately 96% seen only once; the top ten take 0.1% to 0.15%. The CDR3 spans 16 residues. Germline CDR1 GTSNPN, CDR2 SVGIG (reference sequence). After removal of 2 bases from V and 2 bases from J, the junction contained 4 bases not matched to a gene. Sequenced sample: naive CD4+ T cells sorted from blood. The subset: CD45RA+ positively selected. This chain uses TRBV30 with TRBJ2-3; 13 bases are shared with TRBD2. The clonotype comes from a man between 18 and 29 years old in good health. Here the CDR3 reads CAWSKGLAGPTDTQYF. The DNA of the CDR3 is TGTGCCTGGAGTAAGGGACTAGCGGGGCCCACAGATACGCAGTATTTT.